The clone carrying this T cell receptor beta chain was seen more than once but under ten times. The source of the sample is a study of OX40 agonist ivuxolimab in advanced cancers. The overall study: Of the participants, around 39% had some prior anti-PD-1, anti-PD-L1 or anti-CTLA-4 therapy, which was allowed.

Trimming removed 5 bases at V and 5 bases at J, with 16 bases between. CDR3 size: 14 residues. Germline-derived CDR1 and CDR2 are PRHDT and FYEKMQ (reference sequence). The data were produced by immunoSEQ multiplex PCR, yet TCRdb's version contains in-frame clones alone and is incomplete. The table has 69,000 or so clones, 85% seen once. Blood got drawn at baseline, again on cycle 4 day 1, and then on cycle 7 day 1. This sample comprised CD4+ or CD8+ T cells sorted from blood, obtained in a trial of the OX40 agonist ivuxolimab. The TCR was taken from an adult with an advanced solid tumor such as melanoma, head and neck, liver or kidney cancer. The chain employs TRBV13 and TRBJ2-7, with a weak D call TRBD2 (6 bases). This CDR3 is CASSLVRRAHEQYF. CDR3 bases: TGTGCCAGCAGCCTAGTTCGGAGGGCCCACGAGCAGTACTTC.